The 14 T cell receptor beta chains given below trace back to one sample, sequenced in a study of T cell repertoires in cytomegalovirus infection. No antigen is known for these receptors. TCRdb itself ran the reads through MiXCR, one entry per CDR3 protein. The table has nearly 700,000 distinct CDR3 sequences, about 30% seen once; the top ten hold 15% to 20%. The specimen was cultured PBMCs, collected from culture after CMV antigen stimulation. All receptors come from a human donor in good health (CMV status not recorded). Some clones in this sample may be carry-over from other donors' samples.

This clonotype showed up just a few times. This sequence joins TRBV5-1 and TRBJ2-7; 11 bases agree with TRBD2. The CDR3 consists of 15 residues. The germline V gene has CDR1 SGHRS and CDR2 YFSETQ. Losses at the gene ends were 4 bases for V and 7 bases for J; bases not matched to a gene: 10. This CDR3 is CASSPIAGGPEEQYF. The CDR3 DNA reads TGCGCCAGCAGCCCCATAGCGGGGGGGCCAGAAGAGCAGTACTTC.

With respect to this clonotype: The junction shows a germline mismatch at one end, possibly a read error. This rearrangement joins TRBV12-5 to TRBJ1-6; no reliable D call. Germline lookup yields CDR1 LGHNT and CDR2 FRNRAP. This CDR3 contains 16 residues. CDR3 sequence: CASGPRGVQDNSPLHF. CDR3 sequence (DNA): TGTGCTAGTGGCCCTCGTGGGGTCCAAGATAATTCGCCCCTCCACTTT. Combining the CDR3 with reference TRBV12-5 and TRBJ1-6 gives the whole variable domain DARVTQTPRHKVTEMGQEVTMRCQPILGHNTVFWYRQTMMQGLELLAYFRNRAPLDDSGMPKDRFSAEMPDATLATLKIQPSEPRDSAVYFCASGPRGVQDNSPLHFGNGTRLTVT.

V usage is TRBV5-4 and J usage is TRBJ2-4, with TRBD1 as a possible D gene (6 bases). This CDR3 spans 14 amino acids. The V gene's germline CDR1 is SGHNT and CDR2 YYREEE (reference sequence). Trimming stripped 1 base from V and 6 bases from J, with 11 bases between. In nucleotides, the CDR3 is TGTGCCAGCAGCTTGCAGGGGTCGGCAAACATTCAGTACTTC. Amino acid sequence: CASSLQGSANIQYF.

This clonotype was seen a few times. V usage is TRBV7-6 and J usage is TRBJ1-3, with D perhaps matching TRBD1 (5 bases). The CDR3 is made up of 13 amino acids. V lost 5 bases and J 8 bases, leaving 13 bases between the germline ends. In germline, CDR1 is SGHVS, CDR2 FNYEAQ. The CDR3 is CASSPPGLHTIYF. The CDR3 bases are TGTGCCAGCAGCCCGCCAGGGTTGCACACCATATATTTT.

V usage is TRBV12-3 or TRBV12-4 and J usage is TRBJ2-7, with D unresolved. The CDR3 consists of 15 residues. V lost 5 bases and J 0 bases, leaving 14 bases between the germline ends. The CDR3: CASSLDVPSSYEQYF. CDR3 coding DNA: TGTGCCAGCAGTCTAGACGTCCCCAGCTCCTACGAGCAGTACTTC.

CDR3 sequence: CASSLEVRASSGNTIYF. Written as DNA, the CDR3 is TGTGCCAGCAGCTTAGAGGTTCGGGCAAGCTCTGGAAACACCATATATTTT. The chain uses TRBV11-2 and TRBJ1-3; D gene uncertain. CDR3 length: 17 amino acids. V gave up 0 bases and J gave up 0 bases, with 12 bases separating them. Germline CDR1 SGHAT, CDR2 FQNNGV.

The J gene is TRBJ1-4, the V gene TRBV6-1, with D uncertain. The V end lost 4 bases, the J end lost 7 bases, and 4 bases lay between the germline ends. Germline V gene data show CDR1 as MNHNS and CDR2 as SASEGT. The CDR3 has 11 amino acids. The chain's CDR3 is CASSGVEKLFF. CDR3 bases: TGTGCCAGCAGTGGAGTTGAAAAACTGTTTTTT.

This chain links TRBV20-1 with TRBJ2-1; no firm D call. The V end lost 1 base, the J end lost 2 bases, and 12 bases lay between the germline ends. CDR1 is DFQATT, CDR2 SNEGSKA, per germline (reference sequence). This CDR3 comprises 15 residues. The CDR3 DNA sequence: TGCAGTGCTAGAGTTCCAGGTGTAACCTACAATGAGCAGTTCTTC. Amino acids: CSARVPGVTYNEQFF.

The chain employs TRBV7-6 and TRBJ2-7; no firm D call. The germline V gene encodes CDR1 SGHVS and CDR2 FNYEAQ. The CDR3 is 14 amino acids. V was trimmed by 5 bases and J by 0 bases, leaving 11 bases between them. CDR3 bases: TGTGCCAGCAGCCTTCGGGCCATCTCCTACGAGCAGTACTTC. This translates into CASSLRAISYEQYF.

This clonotype has more than one count but fewer than ten. The gene calls are TRBV5-4 and TRBJ1-4; possibly TRBD1 for D (6 bases). The V end lost 4 bases, the J end lost 0 bases, and 10 bases lay between the germline ends. This CDR3 is 15 amino acids long. The V gene's germline CDR1 is SGHNT and CDR2 YYREEE (reference sequence). The CDR3 DNA reads TGTGCCAGCAGCCGCGGGGGCACAACTAATGAAAAACTGTTTTTT. It is translated as CASSRGGTTNEKLFF.

The rearrangement links TRBV27 to TRBJ2-7; 7 bases match TRBD1. The CDR3 is 17 amino acids. V lost 2 bases, J lost 2 bases, and 12 bases stayed unmatched. Germline assignment: CDR1 MNHEY and CDR2 SMNVEV (reference sequence). The CDR3 bases are TGTGCCAGCAGTTTAAATGGCGACAGGGTTCGACCCTACGAGCAGTACTTC. This sequence encodes CASSLNGDRVRPYEQYF.

This chain links TRBV7-2 with TRBJ2-1; TRBD1 aligns across 8 bases. With V trimmed by 4 bases and J by 0 bases, 2 bases remained unmatched. Germline CDR1 and CDR2: SGHTA and FQGNSA. The CDR3 runs 15 residues. CDR3 coding DNA: TGTGCCAGCAGCTCCGGACAGGGCTCCTACAATGAGCAGTTCTTC. It yields the protein CASSSGQGSYNEQFF.

The V gene is TRBV4-1, the J gene TRBJ1-4, with TRBD1 matching 7 bases. CDR3 length: 16 residues. V lost 1 base, J lost 4 bases, and 6 bases stayed unmatched. Germline-derived CDR1 and CDR2 are MGHRA and YSYEKL. Written as DNA, the CDR3 is TGCGCCAGCAGCCAAGGAACGGGACAGTATAATGAAAAACTGTTTTTT. Translation gives CASSQGTGQYNEKLFF.

The table lists this clonotype with a few counts. The chain uses TRBV6-2 or TRBV6-3 and TRBJ2-7, with D unclear. This CDR3 comprises 13 residues. Germline assignment: CDR1 MNHEY and CDR2 SVGEGT. V lost 3 bases, J lost 1 base, and 7 bases lay in between. The chain's CDR3 is CASSYLGSYEQYF. CDR3 nucleotides: TGTGCCAGCAGTTATCTGGGATCCTACGAGCAGTACTTC.